These 21 T cell receptor beta chains originate from one sample sequenced in a study of blood T cell repertoires in COVID-19. Libraries were prepared by immunoSEQ multiplex PCR; TCRdb keeps only in-frame clonotypes and omits some of them. The sample carries around 300,000 clones, 65% to 90% recorded once. Sequencing was done on a sample of peripheral blood. The receptors stem from a human donor in a cohort sampled during active COVID-19.

This clone was seen a handful of times. This chain joins TRBV6-1 and TRBJ1-6, with 12 bases aligning to TRBD1. V trimming: 6 bases; J trimming: 6 bases; junction bases outside the gene matches: 3. The CDR3 contains 15 residues. Germline V lookup: CDR1 MNHNS, CDR2 SASEGT. CDR3 loop: CASRGQGAFNSPLHF. CDR3 DNA: TGTGCCAGCAGGGGACAGGGGGCGTTTAATTCACCCCTCCACTTT.

For this clone: One end of the junction does not line up with germline, which may come from a read error. This rearrangement joins TRBV7-2 to TRBJ2-7; D remains ambiguous. The CDR3 sequence is 8 residues long. CDR1 and CDR2 (germline): SGHTA, FQGNSA. The CDR3 sequence is CASPGWVF. The CDR3 nucleotides are TGTGCCAGCCCAGGTTGGGTTTTC.

V usage is TRBV9 and J usage is TRBJ2-7; D is unclear. The length of the CDR3 is 12 residues. V lost 0 bases and J 3 bases, leaving 4 bases between the germline ends. Germline assignment: CDR1 SGDLS and CDR2 YYNGEE. CDR3: CASSVDGYEQYF. For the CDR3, the DNA is TGTGCCAGCAGCGTAGACGGCTACGAGCAGTACTTC. The variable domain in full, completed from reference TRBV9 and TRBJ2-7, reads DSGVTQTPKHLITATGQRVTLRCSPRSGDLSVYWYQQSLDQGLQFLIQYYNGEERAKGNILERFSAQQFPDLHSELNLSSLELGDSALYFCASSVDGYEQYFGPGTRLTVT.

The chain couples TRBV5-1 to TRBJ1-3; 9 bases agree with TRBD1. CDR3 length equals 18 residues. V shed 2 bases, J shed 0 bases, and the junction held 9 bases outside the gene matches. CDR1 and CDR2 from the germline V gene are SGHRS and YFSETQ. The CDR3 DNA reads as TGCGCCAGCAGCTTTGGGACAGGGCTTTCCGACTCTGGAAACACCATATATTTT. Its translation is CASSFGTGLSDSGNTIYF. The whole variable domain, filled in from reference TRBV5-1 and TRBJ1-3, reads KAGVTQTPRYLIKTRGQQVTLSCSPISGHRSVSWYQQTPGQGLQFLFEYFSETQRNKGNFPGRFSGRQFSNSRSEMNVSTLELGDSALYLCASSFGTGLSDSGNTIYFGEGSWLTVV.

The chain is built from TRBV19 and TRBJ1-1, with 8 bases lining up with TRBD1. J was trimmed by 2 bases and V by 3 bases; bases with no gene match: 2. Germline CDR1 LNHDA, CDR2 SQIVND (reference sequence). This CDR3 is 14 amino acids long. The CDR3 DNA sequence: TGTGCCAGTAGTATCGACAGGGGAAACACTGAAGCTTTCTTT. Residues: CASSIDRGNTEAFF.

This sequence joins TRBV6-5 and TRBJ2-1; D unclear. V was pared by 2 bases and J by 0 bases, with 11 bases between. CDR3 length equals 16 residues. The germline gives CDR1 MNHEY, CDR2 SVGAGI. CDR3 DNA: TGTGCCAGCAGTTACGCCCTAGTCCCCTCCTACAATGAGCAGTTCTTC. This translates into CASSYALVPSYNEQFF.

Here the CDR3 reads CASSLAEAFF. The CDR3 DNA is TGTGCCAGCTCACTCGCTGAAGCTTTCTTT. J is TRBJ1-1 and V is TRBV18, with unresolved D. The CDR3 is made up of 10 amino acids. Trimming cost V 4 bases and J 6 bases, with 3 bases left between them. CDR1 and CDR2 from the germline V gene are KGHSH and LQKENI.

V is TRBV19 and J is TRBJ2-5, with 8 bases aligning to TRBD1. The CDR3 is made up of 13 amino acids. V lost 5 bases, J lost 4 bases, and 3 bases stayed unmatched. Germline lookup yields CDR1 LNHDA and CDR2 SQIVND (reference sequence). In DNA, the CDR3 is TGTGCCAGTAGTGACAGGGGAGGAGAGACCCAGTACTTC. It yields the protein CASSDRGGETQYF.

V usage is TRBV7-9 and J usage is TRBJ1-3, with 8 bases matching TRBD1. Trimming took 5 bases from V and 0 from J; bases not matched to a gene: 3. The germline V gene encodes CDR1 SEHNR and CDR2 FQNEAQ (reference sequence). The CDR3 loop spans 15 amino acids. In DNA form, the CDR3 reads TGTGCCAGCAGCCAGGGGGCCTACTCTGGAAACACCATATATTTT. Its translation: CASSQGAYSGNTIYF.

The chain employs TRBV15 and TRBJ1-2, with a tentative D call TRBD1 (5 bases). V lost 0 bases, J lost 2 bases, and 19 bases lay in between. Germline lookup yields CDR1 LNHNV and CDR2 YYDKDF (reference sequence). CDR3 size: 18 residues. The CDR3 spells CATSREGRQGGSNYGYTF. CDR3 bases: TGTGCCACCAGCAGAGAGGGCAGGCAGGGTGGGTCCAACTATGGCTACACCTTC.

The chain combines TRBV7-2 with TRBJ2-3, with no clear D. The V gene's germline CDR1 is SGHTA and CDR2 FQGNSA. The CDR3 extends over 12 amino acids. Between the trimmed V and J ends, which lost 3 bases and 2 bases, there was a span of 3 bases. The CDR3 DNA sequence: TGTGCCAGCAGCTTCTCCACAGATACGCAGTATTTT. It encodes CASSFSTDTQYF.

The chain links TRBV7-9 to TRBJ2-1, with 7 bases fitting TRBD1. Germline assignment: CDR1 SEHNR and CDR2 FQNEAQ (reference sequence). The CDR3 length is 17 residues. Trimming cost V 4 bases and J 2 bases; bases outside gene matches: 11. CDR3 sequence reads: CASSYPLTGNPYNEQFF. The DNA for the CDR3 is TGTGCCAGCAGCTACCCCCTGACAGGGAACCCCTACAATGAGCAGTTCTTC.

This clone showed up just once. The chain is built from TRBV5-5 and TRBJ2-6; 8 bases line up with TRBD2. Per germline, CDR1 SGHKS and CDR2 YYEKEE (reference sequence). The CDR3 is 19 residues long. V was pared by 0 bases and J by 0 bases, with 8 bases of the junction left unmatched. The CDR3 DNA is TGTGCCAGCAGCTTGGTTTTAGCGGGGATGGGCTCTGGGGCCAACGTCCTGACTTTC. It translates to CASSLVLAGMGSGANVLTF.

The chain links TRBV28 to TRBJ2-2, with 10 nucleotides matching TRBD2. V was pared by 2 bases and J by 3 bases, with 3 bases of the junction left unmatched. Germline values: CDR1 MDHEN, CDR2 SYDVKM. The CDR3 covers 16 residues. The CDR3 DNA sequence: TGTGCCAGCAGTTTAACGACTAGCGGGTACACCGGGGAGCTGTTTTTT. It specifies CASSLTTSGYTGELFF.

The genes are TRBV6-5 and TRBJ2-7, with D unclear. The CDR3 consists of 15 residues. CDR1 is MNHEY, CDR2 SVGAGI, per germline. Deletions cut 6 bases from V and 3 bases from J, with 18 bases between. The CDR3 loop reads CASSPSVLDLYEQYF. The DNA for the CDR3 is TGTGCCAGCAGCCCCAGCGTTCTAGATCTCTACGAGCAGTACTTC.

The rearrangement joins TRBV19 to TRBJ1-5; a possible D gene is TRBD1 (5 bases). Trimming removed 5 bases from V and 2 bases from J, with 13 bases in between. There are 15 residues in the CDR3. CDR1 and CDR2 (germline): LNHDA, SQIVND (reference sequence). The CDR3: CASSHRDLGNQPQHF. The CDR3 nucleotides read TGTGCCAGTAGTCACCGGGACTTAGGCAATCAGCCCCAGCATTTT.

The chain is built from TRBV5-1 and TRBJ2-1; D might be TRBD2 (6 bases). CDR1 and CDR2 (germline): SGHRS, YFSETQ. The CDR3 has 15 amino acids. The V end was cut by 1 base, the J end by 10 bases, with 18 bases between. The CDR3 here is CASSLTTTGTSEQFF. The DNA of the CDR3 is TGCGCCAGCAGCTTGACTACTACCGGGACTTCAGAGCAGTTCTTC.

The chain couples TRBV7-2 to TRBJ2-1; TRBD2 matches at 11 bases. The J segment lost 0 bases and the V segment lost 2 bases, leaving 9 bases of the junction unmatched. Germline-derived CDR1 and CDR2 are SGHTA and FQGNSA. The CDR3 covers 19 residues. The CDR3 reads CASSLSYSGRGHSYNEQFF. The CDR3 DNA reads TGTGCCAGCAGCTTATCTTATAGCGGGAGGGGTCACTCCTACAATGAGCAGTTCTTC.

This clone is a singleton in its sample. The rearrangement uses TRBV9 and TRBJ2-3; TRBD2 agrees at 11 bases. V lost 5 bases and J lost 7; bases outside the gene matches: 12. The CDR3 is 16 amino acids. Looked up from germline, CDR1 is SGDLS and CDR2 is YYNGEE. CDR3 coding DNA: TGTGCCAGCAGTCCTCACCGACTAGCGGGACGCAATACGCAGTATTTT. Translated, it gives CASSPHRLAGRNTQYF.

The genes are TRBV11-1 and TRBJ1-2; 7 bases fit TRBD1. The CDR3 is 13 amino acids. The ends lost 4 bases at V and 2 bases at J; junction bases unmatched: 1. In germline, CDR1 is SGHAT, CDR2 FQDESV (reference sequence). CDR3 sequence reads: CASSSQGNYGYTF. The DNA of the CDR3 is TGTGCCAGCAGCTCACAGGGGAACTATGGCTACACCTTC.

The genes are TRBV14 and TRBJ2-7; D might be TRBD1 (5 bases). V shed 0 bases and J shed 4 bases, with 22 bases lying between them. There are 18 residues in the CDR3. Germline lookup yields CDR1 SGHDN and CDR2 FVKESK. The CDR3 DNA follows: TGTGCCAGCAGCCAAGATCTTGGGCAGGGAACCCGTCGGTACGAGCAGTACTTC. Translated, it gives CASSQDLGQGTRRYEQYF.